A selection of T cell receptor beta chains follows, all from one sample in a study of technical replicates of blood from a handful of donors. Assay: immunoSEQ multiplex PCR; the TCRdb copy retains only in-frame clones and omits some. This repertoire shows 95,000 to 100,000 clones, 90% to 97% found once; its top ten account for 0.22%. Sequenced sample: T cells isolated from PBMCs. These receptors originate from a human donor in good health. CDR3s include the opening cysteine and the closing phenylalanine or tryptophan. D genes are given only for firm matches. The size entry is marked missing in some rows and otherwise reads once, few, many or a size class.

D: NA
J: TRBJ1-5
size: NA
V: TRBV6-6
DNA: TGTGCCAGCCTCGCACACTCCTCCGGGGGCAATCAGCCCCAGCATTTT
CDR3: CASLAHSSGGNQPQHF

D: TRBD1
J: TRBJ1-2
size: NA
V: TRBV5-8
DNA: TGTGCCAGCAGCTTGTCCTTCGACAGGGGGCTTGGCTACACCTTC
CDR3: CASSLSFDRGLGYTF

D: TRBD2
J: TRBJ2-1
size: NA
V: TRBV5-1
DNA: TGCGCCAGCAGCTTGGTCCCCAAAACCTATAGCGGGAAAGATTACAATGAGCAGTTCTTC
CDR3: CASSLVPKTYSGKDYNEQFF

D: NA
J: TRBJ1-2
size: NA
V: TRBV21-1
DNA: TGTGCCAGCAGCAAGGGGGCCTCGATAAACTATGGCTACACCTTC
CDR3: CASSKGASINYGYTF

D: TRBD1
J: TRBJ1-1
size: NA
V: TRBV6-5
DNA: TGTGCCAGCAGCTACGGGACAGGGCGGCCTGAAGCTTTCTTT
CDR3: CASSYGTGRPEAFF

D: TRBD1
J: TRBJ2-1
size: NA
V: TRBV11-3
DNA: TGTGCCAGCAGCCGGGACAGCTACTCTGTCTACAATGAGCAGTTCTTC
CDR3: CASSRDSYSVYNEQFF

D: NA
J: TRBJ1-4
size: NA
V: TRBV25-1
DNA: TGTGCCAGCAAAGGGGGTTTGACTGAAAAACTGTTTTTT
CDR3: CASKGGLTEKLFF

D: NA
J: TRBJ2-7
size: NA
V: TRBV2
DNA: TGTGCCAGCAGTGAAGCCAGTCACTACGAGCAGTACTTC
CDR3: CASSEASHYEQYF

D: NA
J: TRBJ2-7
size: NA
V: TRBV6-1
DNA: NA
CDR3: CASSVGQGNPYF

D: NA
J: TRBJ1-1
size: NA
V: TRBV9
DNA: TGTGCCAGCAGCATCCGCCCGGACAGACTGAGCGAGTACACTGAAGCTTTCTTT
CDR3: CASSIRPDRLSEYTEAFF

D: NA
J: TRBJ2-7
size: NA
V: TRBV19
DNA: TGTGCCAGTAGTCTTACATCCTCCTACGAGCAGTACTTC
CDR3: CASSLTSSYEQYF

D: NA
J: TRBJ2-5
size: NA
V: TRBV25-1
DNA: TGTGCCAGCCGCCCGGTGCAGGGCGAAGAGACCCAGTACTTC
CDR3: CASRPVQGEETQYF

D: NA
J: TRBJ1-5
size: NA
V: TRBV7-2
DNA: TGTGCCAGCAGCTTAGACAGTAGTCAGCCCCAGCATTTT
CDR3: CASSLDSSQPQHF

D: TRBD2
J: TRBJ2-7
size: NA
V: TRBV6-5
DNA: TGTGCCAGCCGGCCCACTAGCGGGAGCTCCTACGAGCAGTACTTC
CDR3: CASRPTSGSSYEQYF

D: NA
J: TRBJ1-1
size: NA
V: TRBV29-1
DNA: TGCAGCGTTGAGGGCAGATTGAACACTGAAGCTTTCTTT
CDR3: CSVEGRLNTEAFF

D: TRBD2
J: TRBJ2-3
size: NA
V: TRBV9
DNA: TGTGCCAGCAGCGTACTAGCTAGCGGGACAGATACGCAGTATTTT
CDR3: CASSVLASGTDTQYF

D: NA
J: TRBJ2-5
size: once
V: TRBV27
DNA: TGTGCCAGCAGTTCCAGGGGCCAAGAGACCCAGTACTTC
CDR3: CASSSRGQETQYF

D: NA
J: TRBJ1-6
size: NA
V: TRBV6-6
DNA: TGTGCCAGCACGGGCTCCTATAATTCACCCCTCCACTTT
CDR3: CASTGSYNSPLHF

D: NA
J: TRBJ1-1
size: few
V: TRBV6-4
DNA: TGTGCCAGCAATAAAAGTCGGGCTTTCTTT
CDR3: CASNKSRAFF

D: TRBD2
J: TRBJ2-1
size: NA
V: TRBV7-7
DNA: TGTGCCAGCAGCTTAGCGGTAGCGGGAAAACTCTACAATGAGCAGTTCTTC
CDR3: CASSLAVAGKLYNEQFF

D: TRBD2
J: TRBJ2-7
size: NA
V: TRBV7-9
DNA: TGTGCCAGCAGCTCCTCTAGCGGGAGTTTGTACGAGCAGTACTTC
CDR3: CASSSSSGSLYEQYF

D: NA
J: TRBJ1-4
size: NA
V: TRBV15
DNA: TGTGCCACCAGCAGAAATTTAGGGGGGGCTTACGAAAAACTGTTTTTT
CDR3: CATSRNLGGAYEKLFF

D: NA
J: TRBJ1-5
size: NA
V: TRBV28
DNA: TGTGCCAGCAGTTTAAGGGGCCAGCCCCAGCATTTT
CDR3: CASSLRGQPQHF

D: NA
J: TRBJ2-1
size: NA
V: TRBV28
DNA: TGTGCCAGCAGTTCCCCCGAGGCTCTTGAGCAGTTCTTC
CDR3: CASSSPEALEQFF

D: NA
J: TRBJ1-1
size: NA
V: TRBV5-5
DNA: TGTGCCAGCAGCTTACAGGGCTGGACTGAAGCTTTCTTT
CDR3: CASSLQGWTEAFF

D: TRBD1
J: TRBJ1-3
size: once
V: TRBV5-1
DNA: TGCGCCAGCAGCCCGGGACAGTTAGACCTTTCCTCTGGAAACACCATATATTTT
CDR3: CASSPGQLDLSSGNTIYF

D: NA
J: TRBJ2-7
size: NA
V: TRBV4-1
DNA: TGCGCCAGCAGCCAAGGCAGCGACAGCTACGAGCAGTACTTC
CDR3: CASSQGSDSYEQYF

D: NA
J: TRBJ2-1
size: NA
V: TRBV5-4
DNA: TGTGCCAGCAGCTTGGATGTGCTTTGGGGAGAGTTCTTC
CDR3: CASSLDVLWGEFF

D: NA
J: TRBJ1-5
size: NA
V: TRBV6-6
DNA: TGTGCCAGCAGTAGCTCCAGCAATCAGCCCCAGCATTTT
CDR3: CASSSSSNQPQHF

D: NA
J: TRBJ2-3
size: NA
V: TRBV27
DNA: TGTGCCAGCAGTTTAAGGGCGGGTTACACAGATACGCAGTATTTT
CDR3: CASSLRAGYTDTQYF

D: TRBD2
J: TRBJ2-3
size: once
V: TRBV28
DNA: TGTGCCAGCAGTCCCTTCCTAGCGGGAGGGATATCGGGCACAGATACGCAGTATTTT
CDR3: CASSPFLAGGISGTDTQYF

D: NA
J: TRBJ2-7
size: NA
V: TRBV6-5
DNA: TGTGCCAGCAGTTACTCGAATACAGCCTCCTACGAGCAGTACTTC
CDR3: CASSYSNTASYEQYF

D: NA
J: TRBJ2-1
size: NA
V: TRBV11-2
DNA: TGTGCCAGCAGCGAGTTGAGCGGTCCTTCATACAATGAGCAGTTCTTC
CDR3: CASSELSGPSYNEQFF

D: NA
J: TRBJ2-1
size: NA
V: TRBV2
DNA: TGTGCCAGCGATGGCGGGGTCTACAATGAGCAGTTCTTC
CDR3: CASDGGVYNEQFF

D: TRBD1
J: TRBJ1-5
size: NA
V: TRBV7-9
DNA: TGTGCCAGCAGCCAAGGGACAGGGGGAAATCAGCCCCAGCATTTT
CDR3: CASSQGTGGNQPQHF

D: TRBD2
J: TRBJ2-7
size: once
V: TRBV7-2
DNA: TGTGCCAGCAGCTCCTTGATTACTAGCGGGTTGTACGAGCAGTACTTC
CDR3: CASSSLITSGLYEQYF

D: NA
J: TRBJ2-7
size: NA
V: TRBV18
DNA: TGTGCCAGCTCACCACCGGGACTTAAATTCTACGAGCAGTACTTC
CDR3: CASSPPGLKFYEQYF

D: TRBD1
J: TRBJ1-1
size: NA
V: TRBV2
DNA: TGTGCCAGCAGTCACCCAAGGGGACAGGGGCCCTTCAGGGACACTGAAGCTTTCTTT
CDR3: CASSHPRGQGPFRDTEAFF

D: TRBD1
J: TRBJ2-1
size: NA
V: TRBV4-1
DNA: TGCGCCAGCAGCCGAAGAGGGGACAGCAATGAGCAGTTCTTC
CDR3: CASSRRGDSNEQFF

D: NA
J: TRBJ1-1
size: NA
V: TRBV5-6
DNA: TGTGCCAGCAGCTTGGCGGGGGGGCTCGAAGCTTTCTTT
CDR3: CASSLAGGLEAFF

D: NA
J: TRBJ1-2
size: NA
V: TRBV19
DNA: TGTGCCAGTAGTATAATCCACGGGACTCCCGCAGGCTACACCTTC
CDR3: CASSIIHGTPAGYTF

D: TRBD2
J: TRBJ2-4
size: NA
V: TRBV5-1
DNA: TGCGCCAGCGGCATGGGACTAGCGGGGGGTCAGGGCATTCAGTACTTC
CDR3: CASGMGLAGGQGIQYF

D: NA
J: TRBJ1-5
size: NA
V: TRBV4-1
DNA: TGCGCCAGCAGCCAGGCTTCAGGGGGCAATCAGCCCCAGCATTTT
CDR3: CASSQASGGNQPQHF

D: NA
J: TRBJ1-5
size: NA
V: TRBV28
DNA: TGTGCCAGCAGGGGCCTTAATCAGCCCCAGCATTTT
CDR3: CASRGLNQPQHF

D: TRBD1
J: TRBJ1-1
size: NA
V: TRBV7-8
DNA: TGTGCCAGCAACACAGGGGGCAGCGACACTGAAGCTTTCTTT
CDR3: CASNTGGSDTEAFF

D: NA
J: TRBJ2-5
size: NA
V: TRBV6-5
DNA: TGTGCCAGCAGTTATACTTCACGAGTAACCCAAGAGACCCAGTACTTC
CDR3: CASSYTSRVTQETQYF

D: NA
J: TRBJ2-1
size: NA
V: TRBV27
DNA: TGTGCCAGCAGTCCACTCACTAGCCCAGCCTACAATGAGCAGTTCTTC
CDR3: CASSPLTSPAYNEQFF

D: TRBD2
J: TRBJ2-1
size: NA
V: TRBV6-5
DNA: TGTGCCAGCAGTTACTCGGGAGGGTTTGGCAATGAGCAGTTCTTC
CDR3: CASSYSGGFGNEQFF

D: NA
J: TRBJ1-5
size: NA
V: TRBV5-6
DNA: TGTGCCAGCAGCTTCCCTGGAGGGCCCCAGCATTTT
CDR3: CASSFPGGPQHF

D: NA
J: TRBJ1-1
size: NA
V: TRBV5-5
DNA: TGTGCCAGCAGCTTAATCGGGAACACTGAAGCTTTCTTT
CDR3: CASSLIGNTEAFF

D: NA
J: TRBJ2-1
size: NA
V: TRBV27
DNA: TGTGCCAGCAGTTTTCACGGGAATTACAATGAGCAGTTCTTC
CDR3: CASSFHGNYNEQFF

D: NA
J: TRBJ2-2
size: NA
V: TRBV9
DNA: TGTGCCAGCAGCTCCTCCCGGGAGCTGTTTTTT
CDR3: CASSSSRELFF

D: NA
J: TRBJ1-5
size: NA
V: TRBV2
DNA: TGTGCCAGCAGTCCAGGGGTAGGACAGCCCCAGCATTTT
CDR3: CASSPGVGQPQHF